Listed below are T cell receptor beta chains from one sample, sequenced in a study of blood T cell repertoires in COVID-19. Generated by immunoSEQ multiplex PCR, the TCRdb table keeps only in-frame clones and is missing some. This sample has 200,000 to 250,000 clones, with approximately 87% found just once. The sample was PBMCs or T cells enriched from blood (not recorded which). Receptor source: a woman aged 45 to 65 in a cohort exposed to, infected with or recovered from COVID-19 (not recorded which). Both conserved end residues are part of each CDR3. D genes are given only for firm matches.

TRBV27,TRBD1,CASSSGGAFQHF
TRBV2,-,CASTGQGISNQPQHF
TRBV29-1,TRBD2,CSVGGTQVGNTDTQYF
TRBV5-1,TRBD1,CASSLGGLTGSQETQYF
TRBV27,-,CASSLEVSTEAFF
TRBV5-1,-,CASSKDTGSNIQYF
TRBV7-2,TRBD2,CASSILAGPLKQETQYF
TRBV6-5,TRBD2,CASSSSGGGYNEQFF
TRBV12-3/TRBV12-4,-,CASCAEVTEAFF
TRBV5-1,-,CASSFQGPLRDGYTF
TRBV5-6,-,CASSLGPGYTEAFF
TRBV7-3,TRBD1,CASSLQGAGSDSPLHF
TRBV3-1/TRBV3-2,-,CASSPSGSEGYTF
TRBV19,-,CASSFQSTNEKLFF
TRBV9,-,CASSVASNPRGAEAFF
TRBV27,TRBD2,CASSSSQRGGSSGELFF
TRBV28,TRBD1,CASSPPVGQGAYGYTF
TRBV12-1,-,CASSFTISGTSALYEQYF
TRBV5-1,-,CASSVNPSTSALHF
TRBV20-1,TRBD2,CSASLNSGGPETQYF
TRBV7-9,-,CASSPGTSYNEQFF
TRBV10-1,-,CASSGHRDNYNEQFF
TRBV4-2,TRBD2,CASSQDLAGGLSEQFF
TRBV6-5,-,CASSYWLRESNYGYTF
TRBV2,-,CASRTDALEQYF
TRBV19,TRBD1,CASTTAEGQTGVDEKLFF
TRBV19,TRBD1,CASSGTGDQPQHF
TRBV11-3,TRBD2,CASSLGTSGGAYNEQFF
TRBV7-2,-,CASSLGRTINTEAFF
TRBV9,TRBD1,CASSPRDRVRANYGYTF
TRBV6-2/TRBV6-3,-,CASSSLQSSRETQYF
TRBV6-5,-,CASSLTDRGQPQHF
TRBV9,-,CASSVDLTAEKAFF
TRBV30,-,CAWRGLADTQYF